The 18 T cell receptor beta chains reported below all come from one sample, sequenced in a study of cytomegalovirus exposure and HLA in healthy donors (dated by TCRdb to the late 2010s). Library prep was done by the immunoSEQ multiplex PCR assay. For the multiplex PCR, a mixture combining 60 forward primers for TCR Vbeta segments and 13 reverse primers for TCR Jbeta segments was used. Imported from immuneACCESS, the table was reduced by TCRdb to in-frame sequences with V and J called. These copies leave out some clones; in studies compared against another copy, an unresolved V gene accounts for under half, and the cause of the remainder is not known. The sample's records list 100,000 to 150,000 clones. The leading ten clones occupy approximately 0.99% of the sample. Specimen: PBMCs. These receptors all stem from a man between 18 and 29 years old in good health and CMV-seronegative.

This chain joins TRBV18 and TRBJ1-6; 7 bases line up with TRBD1. CDR3 length equals 15 residues. V shed 2 bases, J shed 11 bases, and the junction held 9 bases outside the gene matches. Looked up from germline, CDR1 is KGHSH and CDR2 is LQKENI. This chain's CDR3 is CASSPKVQGVTPLHF. For the CDR3, the DNA is TGTGCCAGCTCACCAAAGGTTCAGGGGGTGACACCCCTCCACTTT.

The chain joins TRBV14 to TRBJ2-1; 10 nucleotides align to TRBD2. The germline gives CDR1 SGHDN, CDR2 FVKESK. This CDR3 region has 18 residues. With 5 bases clipped from V and 3 bases from J, the junction kept 13 bases outside the gene matches. The CDR3 bases are TGTGCCAGCAGCTCCATACTAGCGGGATCACTCTTCTACAATGAGCAGTTCTTC. Protein product: CASSSILAGSLFYNEQFF.

The chain is built from TRBV5-6 and TRBJ1-6; D not resolved. This CDR3 has 14 residues. CDR1 is SGHDT and CDR2 is YYEEEE in the germline V gene. V was shortened by 0 bases and J by 9 bases, with 10 bases between the two germline ends. CDR3 protein: CASSLGRLGSPLHF. CDR3 nucleotide sequence: TGTGCCAGCAGCTTGGGAAGACTGGGTTCACCCCTCCACTTT.

This chain connects TRBV30 to TRBJ2-1; 8 positions agree with TRBD2. The CDR3 loop spans 14 amino acids. Germline values: CDR1 GTSNPN, CDR2 SVGIG (reference sequence). V lost 2 bases to trimming and J lost 5 bases; unmatched junction nucleotides: 5. CDR3 nucleotide sequence: TGTGCCTGGAGTATACTAGCGGTCGACAATGAGCAGTTCTTC. It translates to CAWSILAVDNEQFF.

Points on this clone: Because the CDR3's place on the DNA is in doubt, the DNA is left out and the CDR3 is given as listed by TCRdb. The chain links TRBV28 to TRBJ1-2. The CDR3 comprises 15 residues, both ends counted. Germline values: CDR1 MDHEN, CDR2 SYDVKM. CDR3 residues: CASILGGRRAYGYTF.

Details on this clone: This specimen includes other DNA sequences encoding the same CDR3. This chain links TRBV9 with TRBJ2-2; D gene unclear. The CDR3 runs to 13 residues. Germline CDR1 SGDLS, CDR2 YYNGEE. V lost 0 bases, J lost 4 bases, and 4 bases lay in between. The CDR3 nucleotides are TGTGCCAGCAGCGTAGGAGGCACCGGGGAGCTGTTTTTT. Protein product: CASSVGGTGELFF.

On this clone: This specimen includes other DNA sequences encoding the same CDR3. V usage is TRBV6-1 and J usage is TRBJ1-6, with D tentatively TRBD1 (5 bases). CDR3 size: 17 residues. Deletions cut 4 bases from V and 4 bases from J, with 17 bases between. The germline V gene has CDR1 MNHNS and CDR2 SASEGT. The CDR3 DNA is TGTGCCAGCAGTGGCTCCCGCGGGGCGGGGTATAATTCACCCCTCCACTTT. Amino acid sequence: CASSGSRGAGYNSPLHF.

V usage is TRBV19 and J usage is TRBJ1-2; 8 bases map to TRBD1. Per the germline V gene, CDR1 is LNHDA and CDR2 is SQIVND (reference sequence). The CDR3 loop spans 16 amino acids. V lost 5 bases to trimming and J lost 6 bases; unmatched junction nucleotides: 14. The CDR3 DNA is TGTGCCAGTAGTCCTCGAACTACCGACAGGGGCCATGGCTACACCTTC. Translating gives CASSPRTTDRGHGYTF.

The rearrangement links TRBV11-1 to TRBJ2-7; 7 bases agree with TRBD2. This CDR3 is built from 15 residues. Germline V gene sequence: CDR1 SGHAT, CDR2 FQDESV (reference sequence). J lost 0 bases, V lost 2 bases, and 4 bases had no gene match. This CDR3 reads CASSLWEGSSYEQYF. CDR3 nucleotide sequence: TGTGCCAGCAGCTTATGGGAGGGGAGCTCCTACGAGCAGTACTTC. The complete variable domain, with remaining parts taken from reference TRBV11-1 and TRBJ2-7, reads EAEVAQSPRYKITEKSQAVAFWCDPISGHATLYWYRQILGQGPELLVQFQDESVVDDSQLPKDRFSAERLKGVDSTLKIQPAELGDSAMYLCASSLWEGSSYEQYFGPGTRLTVT.

CDR3 DNA sequence: TGCGCCAGCAGCTTGTCCATACAGGGGTACAATGAGCAGTTCTTC. It codes for CASSLSIQGYNEQFF. The chain joins TRBV5-1 to TRBJ2-1, with 7 bases fitting TRBD1. CDR1 SGHRS and CDR2 YFSETQ come from the germline V gene. The CDR3 length is 15 residues. J lost 4 bases, V lost 1 base, and 5 bases had no gene match.

The V call is TRBV5-5, the J call TRBJ1-2; 7 bases are shared with TRBD1. V lost 0 bases, J lost 0 bases, and 5 bases stayed unmatched. Germline V lookup: CDR1 SGHKS, CDR2 YYEKEE (reference sequence). CDR3 length: 16 residues. The CDR3 DNA reads TGTGCCAGCAGCTTGGCGGGACAGCTAACTAACTATGGCTACACCTTC. It codes for CASSLAGQLTNYGYTF. Complete variable domain (other parts from reference TRBV5-5 and TRBJ1-2): DAGVTQSPTHLIKTRGQQVTLRCSPISGHKSVSWYQQVLGQGPQFIFQYYEKEERGRGNFPDRFSARQFPNYSSELNVNALLLGDSALYLCASSLAGQLTNYGYTFGSGTRLTVV.

V usage is TRBV6-1 and J usage is TRBJ1-1, with D possibly being TRBD1 (5 bases). The CDR3 is 17 residues long. V dropped 0 bases and J dropped 1 base, with 15 bases sitting between them. Germline V gene sequence: CDR1 MNHNS, CDR2 SASEGT. The CDR3 is CASSEADYGTANTEAFF. CDR3 nucleotide sequence: TGTGCCAGCAGTGAAGCGGACTATGGGACGGCGAACACTGAAGCTTTCTTT.

This rearrangement joins TRBV5-6 to TRBJ1-5; D is uncertain. The CDR3 covers 16 residues. Trimming took off 3 bases at V and 4 bases at J, with 17 bases between the two ends. Germline values: CDR1 SGHDT, CDR2 YYEEEE. In DNA form, the CDR3 reads TGTGCCAGCAGCTCCCTCCGGGAGGGCGGGAATCAGCCCCAGCATTTT. It translates to CASSSLREGGNQPQHF.

The chain employs TRBV7-9 and TRBJ2-1; unclear D gene. The CDR3 has 12 amino acids. Germline CDR1 SEHNR, CDR2 FQNEAQ (reference sequence). Deletions cut 3 bases from V and 9 bases from J, with 9 bases between. The CDR3 loop is CASSFPNSEQFF. CDR3 in DNA: TGTGCCAGCAGCTTCCCAAACAGTGAGCAGTTCTTC.

V gene TRBV4-2 combines with J gene TRBJ1-2; the D is unclear. The CDR3 is made up of 14 amino acids. The V end lost 0 bases, the J end lost 8 bases, and 13 bases lay between the germline ends. The germline CDR1 and CDR2 sequences are LGHNA and YNFKEQ. The CDR3 reads CASSQDQRRGGYTF. In DNA form, the CDR3 reads TGTGCCAGCAGCCAAGATCAACGGAGAGGGGGCTACACCTTC.

This chain uses TRBV30 with TRBJ2-1, with D possibly being TRBD2 (5 bases). The CDR3 is 15 residues long. From germline, CDR1 is GTSNPN and CDR2 SVGIG (reference sequence). Trimming took off 3 bases at V and 10 bases at J, with 22 bases between the two ends. The CDR3, as DNA: TGTGCCTGGAGCCTAACTAGAACCCCCGCCAGCGAGCAGTTCTTC. This gives the protein CAWSLTRTPASEQFF.

The chain links TRBV19 to TRBJ2-2; D perhaps matches TRBD2 (6 bases). Trimming pared 5 bases from V and 4 bases from J, leaving 20 bases between. Per germline, CDR1 LNHDA and CDR2 SQIVND (reference sequence). This CDR3 is built from 17 residues. CDR3: CASSWPPGGGPTGELFF. CDR3 bases: TGTGCCAGTAGTTGGCCTCCTGGTGGAGGGCCCACCGGGGAGCTGTTTTTT.

CDR3 in amino acids: CASSPQRGREKLFF. As DNA, the CDR3 is TGTGCCAGCTCACCACAAAGGGGGCGTGAAAAACTGTTTTTT. This chain uses TRBV18 with TRBJ1-4; 7 nucleotides align to TRBD1. Per the germline V gene, CDR1 is KGHSH and CDR2 is LQKENI. Losses at the gene ends were 1 base for V and 7 bases for J; bases not matched to a gene: 3. This CDR3 comprises 14 residues.